Detailed here is one TCR beta chain. The antigen is not known. The source of the sample is a study of CD8+ T cells in alopecia areata. About the research overall: Affected scalp percentage determined the severity score of treated patients.

Study-level findings and limits: On tofacitinib, scalp clonality and expanded CD8+ clones among top 100 fell significantly. Persistence during tofacitinib was seen for many expanded lesional clones in scalp and blood.

V gave up 6 bases and J gave up 5 bases; unmatched junction bases: 8. The CDR3 has 14 amino acids. Germline V gives CDR1 SNHLY, CDR2 FYNNEI. Extracted RNA was reverse transcribed, and the resulting cDNA served as sequencing template. The method was immunoSEQ multiplex PCR; TCRdb's version includes in-frame clones alone and lacks a portion of them. The sample consists of more than 150,000 clones, roughly 61% of them appearing once. Treatment of the sample: oral pan-JAK inhibitor, 5-10 mg twice daily. Samples from alopecia areata patients were lesional scalp punch biopsies and peripheral blood. The genes are TRBV2 and TRBJ2-7, with 9 bases identical to TRBD2. The sample consisted of CD8+ T cells sorted from blood, taken at week 24, from a patient treated with tofacitinib. The sequence derives from a human donor with alopecia areata. CDR3 nucleotide sequence: TGTGCCAGCAGAGAGTTAGCGGGGGAAAACGAGCAGTACTTC. It is translated as CASRELAGENEQYF.